The 4 T cell receptor beta chains below all came from one sample that was sequenced in a study of OX40 agonist ivuxolimab in advanced cancers. Clones were read by immunoSEQ multiplex PCR, and TCRdb kept only the in-frame ones, dropping some. The sample consists of over 50,000 clones, more than 80% of them appearing once. The starting material was CD4+ or CD8+ T cells sorted from blood, obtained in a trial of the OX40 agonist ivuxolimab. These receptors all come from an adult with an advanced solid tumor such as melanoma, head and neck, liver or kidney cancer.

This clone came up a few times. The V gene is TRBV27, the J gene TRBJ2-7, with 10 bases identical to TRBD2. Per germline, CDR1 MNHEY and CDR2 SMNVEV (reference sequence). The CDR3 runs 18 residues. The DNA of the CDR3 is TGTGCTTTGCGACGGGAGGTGTTAGCGGGGGGAAAGTCTTACGAGCAGTACTTC. Its protein is CALRREVLAGGKSYEQYF.

The chain carries TRBV11-2 and TRBJ1-6; weak D call: TRBD1 (6 bases). V was clipped by 1 base and J by 10 bases, with 14 bases between them. The CDR3 is 15 amino acids. Germline CDR1 and CDR2: SGHAT and FQNNGV. The CDR3 sequence is CASSLAGALGSPLHF. The DNA of the CDR3 is TGTGCCAGCAGCTTAGCAGGGGCGTTAGGCTCACCCCTCCACTTT.

The chain couples TRBV6-6 to TRBJ2-7, with TRBD1 matching over 12 bases. CDR1 is MNHNY, CDR2 SVGAGI, per germline (reference sequence). The CDR3 consists of 16 residues. The V gene end was trimmed by 6 bases and the J gene end by 3 bases; junction bases not matched to a gene: 9. The CDR3 DNA reads as TGTGCCAGCAGCTCTAGGGACAGGGGGCAGAGCTACGAGCAGTACTTC. Protein product: CASSSRDRGQSYEQYF.

The genes are TRBV19 and TRBJ1-2, with D tentatively TRBD1 (6 bases). The V gene's germline CDR1 is LNHDA and CDR2 SQIVND (reference sequence). Trimming removed 4 bases at V and 0 bases at J, with 15 bases between. The length of the CDR3 is 16 residues. This CDR3 reads CASSTLQGPSNYGYTF. The CDR3 nucleotides are TGTGCCAGTAGTACGCTACAGGGACCTTCTAACTATGGCTACACCTTC.